This is a list of T cell receptor beta chains from one sample in a study of shared clonotypes between healthy human individuals. Sequencing used immunoSEQ multiplex PCR; TCRdb keeps in-frame clones, though not all of them. The sample has roughly 570,000 clones; about 98% are singletons. Sequenced material: naive CD8+ T cells sorted from blood. Receptors were obtained from a man aged 25 to 40 in good health. Each CDR3 is given with its conserved first and last residue. The D gene is left open where the match is weak. Size tells how often a clone was seen (once, few, many) or the class of an expanded clone, and some rows leave it out.

TRBV4-1,TRBJ2-7,NA,NA,TGCGCCAGCAGCCAGGGGGGGCCCTACGAGCAGTACTTC,CASSQGGPYEQYF
TRBV27,TRBJ2-3,TRBD1,NA,TGTGCCAGCAACGCCGGGACAGGGTTTGATACGCAGTATTTT,CASNAGTGFDTQYF
TRBV4-1,TRBJ2-3,NA,NA,TGCGCCAGCAGCCAAGATACGGCACTTTATGGGCAGTATTTT,CASSQDTALYGQYF
TRBV4-2,TRBJ2-7,TRBD2,NA,TGTGCCAGCAGCCAAGTGATCGAAAGCGGGAGGGCCGGGGCCTACGAGCAGTACTTC,CASSQVIESGRAGAYEQYF
TRBV5-1,TRBJ2-7,NA,NA,TGCGCCAGCAGCGCGGCGGACAGCTACTACGAGCAGTACTTC,CASSAADSYYEQYF
TRBV5-5,TRBJ2-7,NA,NA,TGTGCCAGCAGCTTGGTCGGGACGGGATCCTACGAGCAGTACTTC,CASSLVGTGSYEQYF
TRBV28,TRBJ2-7,NA,NA,TGTGCCAGCAGTTACGGGAGTTCCTACGAGCAGTACTTC,CASSYGSSYEQYF
TRBV7-8,TRBJ2-3,TRBD2,NA,TGTGCCAGCAGCGGACTAGCGGGGGTCCGTCTCGCAGATACGCAGTATTTT,CASSGLAGVRLADTQYF
TRBV28,TRBJ2-1,NA,NA,TGTGCCAGCAGTTTTGGAGAGATTAGCTACAATGAGCAGTTCTTC,CASSFGEISYNEQFF
TRBV7-9,TRBJ1-5,NA,once,TGTGCCAGCAGCGGGCCGAGCAATCAGCCCCAGCATTTT,CASSGPSNQPQHF
TRBV15,TRBJ1-1,TRBD1,NA,TGTGCCACCAGCAGAGGGGTACGACAGGGGGCCATGAACACTGAAGCTTTCTTT,CATSRGVRQGAMNTEAFF
TRBV6-4,TRBJ1-2,NA,NA,TGTGCCATACTATATGACGGAGACGACGGCTACACCTTC,CAILYDGDDGYTF
TRBV27,TRBJ2-7,NA,NA,TGTGCCAGCAGTCGCCCCGCGACGGCCCCCTACGAGCAGTACTTC,CASSRPATAPYEQYF
TRBV7-9,TRBJ2-1,NA,NA,TGTGCCAGCAGCTTCCAAGGACGAAGGGTCAATGAGCAGTTCTTC,CASSFQGRRVNEQFF
TRBV7-9,TRBJ2-1,NA,NA,TGTGCCAGCAGCTTATTAGGGCAGACACTTAGCTCCTACAATGAGCAGTTCTTC,CASSLLGQTLSSYNEQFF
TRBV6-4,TRBJ2-1,NA,NA,TGTGCCAGCAGTGCCCTCGGTTTAGCGGCGTCCCCGGGCGAGCAGTTCTTC,CASSALGLAASPGEQFF
TRBV9,TRBJ2-3,NA,NA,TGTGCCAGCAGCGTAGAAAAGATGAGCACAGATACGCAGTATTTT,CASSVEKMSTDTQYF
TRBV19,TRBJ2-1,TRBD2,once,TGTGCCAGTACCCTTAAACTAGCGGGTCGGGCGGATGAGCAGTTCTTC,CASTLKLAGRADEQFF
TRBV6-5,TRBJ2-2,TRBD2,NA,TGTGCCAGCAGTTACTCGGGAGCGGGAGACACCGGGGAGCTGTTTTTT,CASSYSGAGDTGELFF
TRBV28,TRBJ2-1,TRBD2,NA,TGTGCCAGCAGGCCACTAGCGGGAGACTCCTACAATGAGCAGTTCTTC,CASRPLAGDSYNEQFF
TRBV6-1,TRBJ1-1,NA,NA,TGTGCCAGCAGTGAGACAGGGAACACTGAAGCTTTCTTT,CASSETGNTEAFF
TRBV9,TRBJ1-1,NA,NA,TGTGCCAGCAGCGTCTCGGACAGATCCTACACTGAAGCTTTCTTT,CASSVSDRSYTEAFF
TRBV7-6,TRBJ2-1,NA,NA,TGTGCCAGCAGCTTAGATCGGCCTATCAATGAGCAGTTCTTC,CASSLDRPINEQFF
TRBV5-1,TRBJ2-1,TRBD2,NA,TGCGCCAGCAGCTTGCTAGCGGGAGGGGTGTTTGGGCACAATGAGCAGTTCTTC,CASSLLAGGVFGHNEQFF
TRBV28,TRBJ2-7,TRBD2,NA,TGTGCCAGCAGTTTCTTTACAGCGGGGGAAAGCTACGAGCAGTACTTC,CASSFFTAGESYEQYF
TRBV11-2,TRBJ1-1,NA,NA,TGTGCCAGCAGAGAAAGACCATCACTGATAGCTTTCTTT,CASRERPSLIAFF